The 30 T cell receptor beta chains given below trace back to one sample, sequenced in a study of blood T cell repertoires in COVID-19. Here immunoSEQ multiplex PCR was the method, and the copy in TCRdb shows in-frame clones only, minus some. The table lists some 300,000 clones, about nine tenths of them singletons. The sample was peripheral blood. The receptor set was obtained from a woman in her forties or fifties with COVID-19, enrolled during active disease.

This chain uses TRBV7-2 with TRBJ2-1, with D tentatively TRBD1 (5 bases). From germline, CDR1 is SGHTA and CDR2 FQGNSA. Trimming pared 1 base from V and 3 bases from J, leaving 13 bases between. This CDR3 has 16 amino acids. CDR3 coding DNA: TGTGCCAGCAGCTTAGTTGCGGTGGGGCTCTACAATGAGCAGTTCTTC. Translated, it gives CASSLVAVGLYNEQFF.

The chain joins TRBV11-3 to TRBJ2-1; 8 bases fit TRBD2. There are 12 residues in the CDR3. Trimming at V came to 4 bases and at J to 9 bases, leaving 2 bases not matched to a gene. Germline V lookup: CDR1 SGHNT, CDR2 YENEEA. The CDR3 coding sequence is TGTGCCAGCAGCTCTAGCGGGCGTGAGCAGTTCTTC. Protein: CASSSSGREQFF.

The rearrangement uses TRBV5-4 and TRBJ2-5; possible D gene TRBD1, 5 bases. This CDR3 is 14 amino acids long. Germline V lookup: CDR1 SGHNT, CDR2 YYREEE (reference sequence). V was shortened by 2 bases and J by 0 bases, with 8 bases between the two germline ends. The CDR3 nucleotides are TGTGCCAGCAGCTTCGGACATAACCAAGAGACCCAGTACTTC. Amino acid sequence: CASSFGHNQETQYF.

This rearrangement joins TRBV18 to TRBJ1-2; tentative D call: TRBD1 (6 bases). Germline values: CDR1 KGHSH, CDR2 LQKENI. Trimming removed 6 bases from V and 2 bases from J, with 28 bases in between. The CDR3 contains 19 residues. The CDR3 sequence: CASSPIGGAFKSANYGYTF. The CDR3, as DNA: TGTGCCAGCTCCCCCATCGGGGGGGCGTTTAAGTCGGCGAACTATGGCTACACCTTC.

In its sample, this clone was seen a few times. The gene calls are TRBV7-8 and TRBJ1-5, with D perhaps matching TRBD1 (6 bases). Trimming shortened V by 1 base and J by 4 bases, and 11 bases separated the two germline ends. This CDR3 is built from 15 residues. From germline, CDR1 is SGHVS and CDR2 FQNEAQ. The CDR3 region is CASSLEGGKNQPQHF. DNA for the CDR3: TGTGCCAGCAGCTTAGAGGGGGGGAAGAATCAGCCCCAGCATTTT.

The chain couples TRBV3-1 (or the pseudogene TRBV3-2) to TRBJ1-2; the D gene is possibly TRBD1 (6 bases). Between the trimmed V and J ends, which lost 5 bases and 6 bases, there was a span of 22 bases. From germline, CDR1 is LGHDT and CDR2 YNNKEL (reference sequence). The CDR3 is 16 residues long. The CDR3 DNA is TGTGCCAGCAGCACCAATCTAGTCGGCCAGGGGCATGGCTACACCTTC. Translating it yields CASSTNLVGQGHGYTF.

V usage is TRBV4-3 and J usage is TRBJ2-7; TRBD2 might be the D (6 bases). The CDR3 is 14 amino acids. V was clipped by 1 base and J by 3 bases, with 10 bases between them. CDR1 LGHNA and CDR2 YSLEER come from the germline V gene. As DNA, the CDR3 is TGCGCCAGCAGCCAAGCTGCGGGGAGCTACGAGCAGTACTTC. Its protein product is CASSQAAGSYEQYF.

This clone is deemed medium-sized. The CDR3 spells CASSSSGGLGTYEQYF. The DNA of the CDR3 is TGTGCCAGCAGTTCCTCGGGAGGGCTTGGTACCTACGAGCAGTACTTC. The chain employs TRBV27 and TRBJ2-7; TRBD2 matches 8 bases. The trim removed 4 bases at V and 2 bases at J, leaving 10 bases unmatched. This CDR3 region has 16 residues. Germline CDR1 is MNHEY and CDR2 is SMNVEV (reference sequence).

This clone turned up a few times. The chain uses TRBV19 and TRBJ1-2; tentative D call: TRBD1 (5 bases). This CDR3 contains 12 residues. V was pared by 5 bases and J by 11 bases, with 15 bases between. Germline V gene sequence: CDR1 LNHDA, CDR2 SQIVND (reference sequence). For the CDR3, the DNA is TGTGCCAGTAGTCCCCGACAGAGTGTGTACACCTTC. This encodes CASSPRQSVYTF.

The CDR3 is CASSLLYNEQFF. CDR3 DNA sequence: TGTGCCAGCAGCCTCCTATACAATGAGCAGTTCTTC. This sequence joins TRBV12-3 or TRBV12-4 and TRBJ2-1; D unresolved. The CDR3 has 12 amino acids. Trimming removed 6 bases at V and 4 bases at J, with 7 bases between.

The chain combines TRBV28 with TRBJ1-2; D unresolved. V gave up 3 bases and J gave up 3 bases, with 8 bases separating them. The CDR3 consists of 13 residues. CDR1 is MDHEN and CDR2 is SYDVKM in the germline V gene. The CDR3, as DNA: TGTGCCAGCAGTTTGTCCGGGTACTATGGCTACACCTTC. It yields the protein CASSLSGYYGYTF.

The rearrangement uses TRBV30 and TRBJ1-4; 7 bases are a match to TRBD1. The length of the CDR3 is 14 residues. Trimming at V came to 3 bases and at J to 7 bases, leaving 8 bases not matched to a gene. The germline V gene has CDR1 GTSNPN and CDR2 SVGIG (reference sequence). The CDR3 bases are TGTGCCTGGAGCGACGACAGGGTAATTGAAAAACTGTTTTTT. Protein sequence: CAWSDDRVIEKLFF.

This chain joins TRBV9 and TRBJ1-1, with TRBD1 matching over 9 bases. The CDR3 loop spans 14 amino acids. In germline, CDR1 is SGDLS, CDR2 YYNGEE. V shed 4 bases and J 3 bases; nucleotides not matched to a gene: 4. CDR3 protein: CASSRTGVYTEAFF. The CDR3 DNA is TGTGCCAGCAGCCGGACAGGGGTTTACACTGAAGCTTTCTTT.

The chain is built from TRBV19 and TRBJ1-3, with D uncertain. This CDR3 spans 14 amino acids. Germline CDR1 and CDR2: LNHDA and SQIVND (reference sequence). V gave up 6 bases and J gave up 8 bases, with 17 bases separating them. The CDR3 coding sequence is TGTGCCAGTAGGCCCGGTGGGAGGAGTGACACCATATATTTT. Amino acids: CASRPGGRSDTIYF.

The V call is TRBV27, the J call TRBJ2-3, with 7 nucleotides matching TRBD1. The CDR3 contains 13 residues. The ends lost 3 bases at V and 9 bases at J; junction bases unmatched: 6. In germline, CDR1 is MNHEY, CDR2 SMNVEV (reference sequence). CDR3 coding DNA: TGTGCCAGCAGTTTTCGGGAAGGGGGCACGCAGTATTTT. As protein: CASSFREGGTQYF.

The chain is built from TRBV7-9 and TRBJ1-5; 10 positions match TRBD1. The trim removed 0 bases at V and 3 bases at J, leaving 2 bases unmatched. The CDR3 has 16 amino acids. Looked up from germline, CDR1 is SEHNR and CDR2 is FQNEAQ (reference sequence). In DNA form, the CDR3 reads TGTGCCAGCAGCTTAGCTGACAGGGGGCCCAATCAGCCCCAGCATTTT. This encodes CASSLADRGPNQPQHF. Based on the CDR3 plus reference TRBV7-9 and TRBJ1-5, the full variable domain is DTGVSQNPRHKITKRGQNVTFRCDPISEHNRLYWYRQTLGQGPEFLTYFQNEAQLEKSRLLSDRFSAERPKGSFSTLEIQRTEQGDSAMYLCASSLADRGPNQPQHFGDGTRLSIL.

The chain employs TRBV3-1 (or the pseudogene TRBV3-2) and TRBJ2-7; 10 bases agree with TRBD1. CDR1 is LGHDT and CDR2 is YNNKEL in the germline V gene (reference sequence). The junction had 6 bases not matched to a gene; V was cut back by 5 bases and J by 5 bases. The CDR3 totals 14 residues. The CDR3 region is CASSYRDRGHEQYF. As DNA, the CDR3 is TGTGCCAGCAGCTACCGGGACAGGGGCCACGAGCAGTACTTC.

The V gene is TRBV9, the J gene TRBJ2-1; no clear D gene. CDR3 length: 15 amino acids. Germline V lookup: CDR1 SGDLS, CDR2 YYNGEE. V lost 0 bases and J 9 bases, leaving 16 bases between the germline ends. CDR3 region: CASSVALSSTAEQFF. As DNA, the CDR3 is TGTGCCAGCAGCGTAGCTCTCTCAAGCACCGCTGAGCAGTTCTTC.

The rearrangement joins TRBV9 to TRBJ2-1; D call uncertain. The CDR3 covers 15 residues. The germline V and J ends were trimmed by 1 base and 0 bases, with 8 bases remaining between them. Germline loops: CDR1 SGDLS, CDR2 YYNGEE. DNA of the CDR3: TGTGCCAGCAGCGTATATAGCTCCTCCTACAATGAGCAGTTCTTC. This translates into CASSVYSSSYNEQFF.

V usage is TRBV3-1 (or the pseudogene TRBV3-2) and J usage is TRBJ1-1; D is unclear. V dropped 2 bases and J dropped 0 bases, with 10 bases sitting between them. The length of the CDR3 is 15 residues. The V gene's germline CDR1 is LGHDT and CDR2 YNNKEL (reference sequence). CDR3 in amino acids: CASSQFVLMNTEAFF. The CDR3 nucleotides read TGTGCCAGCAGCCAATTCGTGCTAATGAACACTGAAGCTTTCTTT.

The chain has TRBV9 and TRBJ1-6, with D maybe TRBD1 (6 bases). The CDR3 is 14 residues long. CDR1 is SGDLS and CDR2 is YYNGEE in the germline V gene. Trimming removed 0 bases from V and 8 bases from J, with 9 bases in between. The CDR3 region is CASSVAAGDSPLHF. In nucleotides, the CDR3 is TGTGCCAGCAGCGTAGCTGCAGGGGATTCACCCCTCCACTTT.

The rearrangement uses TRBV18 and TRBJ2-7, with D possibly being TRBD1 (6 bases). Trimming shortened V by 5 bases and J by 6 bases, and 23 bases separated the two germline ends. The CDR3 is 16 amino acids. CDR1 is KGHSH and CDR2 is LQKENI in the germline V gene. The CDR3 loop is CASSETSGTWGSEQYF. The CDR3 DNA reads TGTGCCAGCTCAGAAACTTCAGGGACATGGGGCTCCGAGCAGTACTTC.

This clone appeared a single time. The CDR3 here is CASSLDRTGRAFF. CDR3 nucleotides: TGTGCCAGCAGCTTAGATAGGACAGGGCGGGCTTTCTTT. The J gene is TRBJ1-1, the V gene TRBV11-2; 8 nucleotides match TRBD1. The V and J ends lost 0 bases and 11 bases, in that order; junction bases with no gene match: 5. Germline-derived CDR1 and CDR2 are SGHAT and FQNNGV. The CDR3 extends over 13 amino acids.

A note on this clone: The junction does not match germline at one end; this may be a read error. The J gene is TRBJ2-5, the V gene TRBV2; 7 bases agree with TRBD1. The CDR3 has 13 amino acids. Germline V gene data show CDR1 as SNHLY and CDR2 as FYNNEI. DNA for the CDR3: TGTGCCAGCAGTGATGGAGACAGGGAAGTCCTCCACTTC. Protein sequence: CASSDGDREVLHF.

This clone was counted many times. The chain uses TRBV9 and TRBJ1-5, with TRBD1 identical over 7 bases. There are 14 residues in the CDR3. After removal of 0 bases from V and 10 bases from J, the junction contained 7 bases not matched to a gene. Germline V CDR1 and CDR2: SGDLS, YYNGEE. CDR3 sequence reads: CASSVAYRGSPQHF. The CDR3 DNA is TGTGCCAGCAGCGTAGCTTACAGGGGAAGCCCCCAGCATTTT.

The table lists this clone with a few counts. This chain connects TRBV7-2 to TRBJ2-3; D uncertain. The V end was cut by 1 base, the J end by 6 bases, with 8 bases between. The V gene's germline CDR1 is SGHTA and CDR2 FQGNSA. This CDR3 spans 13 amino acids. The DNA of the CDR3 is TGTGCCAGCAGCTTAGAAACGGAGGATACGCAGTATTTT. Translation: CASSLETEDTQYF.

The rearrangement uses TRBV21-1 and TRBJ1-2. TRBV21-1 is marked as a pseudogene. This CDR3 contains 15 residues. In nucleotides, the CDR3 is TGTGCCAGCAGCAAATCCCTTTTAGCTAACTATGGCTACACCTTC. It is translated as CASSKSLLANYGYTF.

The genes are TRBV24-1 and TRBJ1-1; unclear D gene. CDR3 length: 10 amino acids. Trimming stripped 9 bases from V and 6 bases from J, with 7 bases between. The V gene's germline CDR1 is KGHDR and CDR2 SFDVKD. The CDR3 DNA reads as TGTGCCACCGGAGAGGCTGAAGCTTTCTTT. It is translated as CATGEAEAFF.

This sequence joins TRBV27 and TRBJ2-5; 15 nucleotides match TRBD2. The CDR3 contains 16 residues. CDR1 and CDR2 (germline): MNHEY, SMNVEV (reference sequence). V gave up 2 bases and J gave up 2 bases; unmatched junction bases: 0. This CDR3 reads CASSLGTSGRQETQYF. The CDR3 DNA reads as TGTGCCAGCAGTTTAGGGACTAGCGGGAGGCAAGAGACCCAGTACTTC.

CDR3: CASSGIRENSAGELFF. The CDR3 DNA follows: TGCGCCAGCAGCGGGATCCGGGAGAACAGTGCCGGGGAGCTGTTTTTT. V is TRBV10-1 and J is TRBJ2-2, with D perhaps matching TRBD2 (6 bases). This CDR3 has 16 residues. Germline CDR1 is WNHNN and CDR2 is SYGVQD (reference sequence). V lost 6 bases and J lost 6, with 20 bases in between.